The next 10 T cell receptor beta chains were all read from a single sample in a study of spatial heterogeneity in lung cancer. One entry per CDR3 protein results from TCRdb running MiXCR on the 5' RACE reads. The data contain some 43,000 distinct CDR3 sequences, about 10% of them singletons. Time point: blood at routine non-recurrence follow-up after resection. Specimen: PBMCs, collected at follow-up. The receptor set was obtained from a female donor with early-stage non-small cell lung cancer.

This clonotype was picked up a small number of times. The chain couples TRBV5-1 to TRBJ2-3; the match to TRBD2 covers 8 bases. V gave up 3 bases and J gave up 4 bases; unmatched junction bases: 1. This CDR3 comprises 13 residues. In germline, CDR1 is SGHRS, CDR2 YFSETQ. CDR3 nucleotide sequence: TGCGCCAGCAGCTCGGGAGGGTCAGATACGCAGTATTTT. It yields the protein CASSSGGSDTQYF.

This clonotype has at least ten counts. The CDR3 sequence is CASSFWTGNTEAFF. In nucleotides, the CDR3 is TGTGCCAGCAGCTTCTGGACGGGGAACACTGAAGCTTTCTTT. The chain has TRBV14 and TRBJ1-1; no firm D call. V was cut by 5 bases and J by 1 base, with 11 bases left in between. From germline, CDR1 is SGHDN and CDR2 FVKESK. CDR3 length equals 14 residues.

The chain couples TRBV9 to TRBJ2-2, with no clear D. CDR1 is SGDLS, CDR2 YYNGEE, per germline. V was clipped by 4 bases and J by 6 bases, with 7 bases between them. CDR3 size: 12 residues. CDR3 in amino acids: CASSPIPGELFF. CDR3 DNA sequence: TGTGCCAGCAGCCCCATTCCCGGGGAGCTGTTTTTT.

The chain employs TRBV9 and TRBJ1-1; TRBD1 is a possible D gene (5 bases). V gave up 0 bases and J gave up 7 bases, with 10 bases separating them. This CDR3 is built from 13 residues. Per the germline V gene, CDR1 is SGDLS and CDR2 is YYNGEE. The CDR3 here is CASSVVGASEAFF. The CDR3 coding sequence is TGTGCCAGCAGCGTAGTCGGGGCGAGTGAAGCTTTCTTT.

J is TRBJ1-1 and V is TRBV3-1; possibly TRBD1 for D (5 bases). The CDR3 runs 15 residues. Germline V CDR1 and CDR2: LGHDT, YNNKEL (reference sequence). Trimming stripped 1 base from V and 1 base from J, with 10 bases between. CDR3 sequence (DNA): TGTGCCAGCAGCCAAGGAATCGGGACGAACACTGAAGCTTTCTTT. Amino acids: CASSQGIGTNTEAFF. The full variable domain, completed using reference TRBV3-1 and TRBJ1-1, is DTAVSQTPKYLVTQMGNDKSIKCEQNLGHDTMYWYKQDSKKFLKIMFSYNNKELIINETVPNRFSPKSPDKAHLNLHINSLELGDSAVYFCASSQGIGTNTEAFFGQGTRLTVV.

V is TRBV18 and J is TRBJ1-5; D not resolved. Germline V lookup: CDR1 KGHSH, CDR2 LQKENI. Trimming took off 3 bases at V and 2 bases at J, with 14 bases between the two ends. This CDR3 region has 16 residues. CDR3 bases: TGTGCCAGCTCACCGGTCAAGACCCAGGGCAATCAGCCCCAGCATTTT. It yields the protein CASSPVKTQGNQPQHF.

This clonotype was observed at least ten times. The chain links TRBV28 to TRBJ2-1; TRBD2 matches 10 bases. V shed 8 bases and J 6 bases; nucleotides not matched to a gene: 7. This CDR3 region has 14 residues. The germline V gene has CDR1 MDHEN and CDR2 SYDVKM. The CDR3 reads CASWLSGGSNEQFF. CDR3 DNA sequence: TGTGCCAGCTGGCTTAGCGGGGGGTCCAATGAGCAGTTCTTC.

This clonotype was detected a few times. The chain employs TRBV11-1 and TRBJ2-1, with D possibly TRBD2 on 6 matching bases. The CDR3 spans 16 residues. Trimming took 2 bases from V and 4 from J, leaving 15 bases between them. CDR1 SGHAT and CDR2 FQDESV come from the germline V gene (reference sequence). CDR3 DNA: TGTGCCAGCAGCTTACGGGACGGAGGGTTGTACAATGAGCAGTTCTTC. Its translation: CASSLRDGGLYNEQFF.

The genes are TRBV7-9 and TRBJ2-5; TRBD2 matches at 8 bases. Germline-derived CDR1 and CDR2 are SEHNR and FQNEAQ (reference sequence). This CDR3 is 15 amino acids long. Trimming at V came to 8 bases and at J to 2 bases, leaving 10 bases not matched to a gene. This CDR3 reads CASEWRGAGQETQYF. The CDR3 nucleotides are TGTGCCAGCGAATGGCGGGGGGCCGGACAAGAGACCCAGTACTTC.

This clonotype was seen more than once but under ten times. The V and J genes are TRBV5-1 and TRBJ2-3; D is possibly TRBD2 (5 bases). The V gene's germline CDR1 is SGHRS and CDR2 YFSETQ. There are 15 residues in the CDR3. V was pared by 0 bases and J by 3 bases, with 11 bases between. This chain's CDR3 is CASSLAGLGTDTQYF. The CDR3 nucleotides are TGCGCCAGCAGCTTGGCGGGGTTGGGGACAGATACGCAGTATTTT.